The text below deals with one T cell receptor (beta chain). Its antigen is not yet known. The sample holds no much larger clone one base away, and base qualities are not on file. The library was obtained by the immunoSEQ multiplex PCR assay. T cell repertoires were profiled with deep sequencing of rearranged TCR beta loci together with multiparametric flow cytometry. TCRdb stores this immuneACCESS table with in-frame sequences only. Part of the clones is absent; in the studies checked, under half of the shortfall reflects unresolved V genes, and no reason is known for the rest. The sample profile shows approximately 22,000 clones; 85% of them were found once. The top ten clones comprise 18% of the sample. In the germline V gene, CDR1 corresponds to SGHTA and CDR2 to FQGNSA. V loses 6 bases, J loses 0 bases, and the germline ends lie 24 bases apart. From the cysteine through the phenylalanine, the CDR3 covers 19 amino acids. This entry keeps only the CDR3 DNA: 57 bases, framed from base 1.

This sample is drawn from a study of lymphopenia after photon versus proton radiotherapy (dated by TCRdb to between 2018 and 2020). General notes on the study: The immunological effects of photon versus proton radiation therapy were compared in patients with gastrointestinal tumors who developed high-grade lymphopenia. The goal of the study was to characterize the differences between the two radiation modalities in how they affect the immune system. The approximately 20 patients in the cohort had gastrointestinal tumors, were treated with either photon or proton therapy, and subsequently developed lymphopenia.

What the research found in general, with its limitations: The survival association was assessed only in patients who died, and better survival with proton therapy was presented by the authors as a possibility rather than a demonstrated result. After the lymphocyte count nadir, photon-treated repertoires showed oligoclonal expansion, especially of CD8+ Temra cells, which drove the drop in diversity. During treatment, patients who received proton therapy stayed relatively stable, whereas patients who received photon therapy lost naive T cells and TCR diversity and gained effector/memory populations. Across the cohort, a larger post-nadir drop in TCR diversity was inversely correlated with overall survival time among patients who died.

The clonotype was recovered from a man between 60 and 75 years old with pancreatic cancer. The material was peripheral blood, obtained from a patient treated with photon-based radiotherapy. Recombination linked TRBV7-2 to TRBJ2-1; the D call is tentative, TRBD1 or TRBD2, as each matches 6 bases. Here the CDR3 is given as CASRRNGGAMVSSYNEQFF. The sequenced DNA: TGTGCCAGCAGACGTAACGGGGGCGCCATGGTCAGCTCCTACAATGAGCAGTTCTTC.